This T cell receptor beta chain was documented in a study of blood T cell repertoires in COVID-19. About the research overall: Italy, Spain and the United States were the sources of the convalescent and acute COVID-19 samples. Sample material is recorded as cDNA or gDNA derived from T cells, B-cell-depleted T cells, or PBMCs.

Original processing notes: Amplifying reference gene primers gave estimates of nucleated cell counts. Sequencing used immunoSEQ multiplex PCR; TCRdb keeps in-frame clones, though not all of them. The DNA was the basis for D and trimming; V, J and clone size are from that table. The sample holds about 86,000 clones; around four fifths are singletons and the top ten take roughly a third. This CDR3 is built from 14 residues. The germline CDR1 and CDR2 sequences are SGHNT and YENEEA. Trimming removed 5 bases from V and 8 bases from J; junction bases left unmatched: 6. The specimen was peripheral blood. The J gene is TRBJ1-4, the V gene TRBV11-3, with 9 bases aligning to TRBD1. The sequence came from a woman at least 80 years old with active or convalescent COVID-19. The CDR3 loop reads CASSPGQGGEKLFF. DNA of the CDR3: TGTGCCAGCAGCCCGGGACAGGGCGGAGAAAAACTGTTTTTT.